The 15 T cell receptor beta chains below were found in one sample sequenced in a study of blood T cell repertoires in COVID-19. TCRdb keeps only in-frame clones here, not all; method: immunoSEQ multiplex PCR. Of 150,000 to 200,000 clones listed, about 86% are singletons. The sample taken for sequencing was peripheral blood. The receptor set was obtained from a man between 18 and 29 years old with acute or convalescent COVID-19.

The rearrangement links TRBV12-3 or TRBV12-4 to TRBJ2-2, with unresolved D. The CDR3 totals 11 residues. With 10 bases removed from V and 1 base from J, the gap between germline ends came to 4 bases. The CDR3 nucleotides are TGTGCCACGGGGAACACCGGGGAGCTGTTTTTT. It encodes CATGNTGELFF.

CDR3 DNA sequence: TGTGCCAGCAGCTTGCGGACAGGGTTCATGGAGACCCAGTACTTC. This sequence encodes CASSLRTGFMETQYF. The rearrangement links TRBV7-8 to TRBJ2-5, with 8 bases fitting TRBD1. The J segment lost 5 bases and the V segment lost 3 bases, leaving 8 bases of the junction unmatched. Germline CDR1 reads SGHVS; CDR2 reads FQNEAQ. The CDR3 extends over 15 amino acids.

The V and J genes are TRBV3-1 (or the pseudogene TRBV3-2) and TRBJ1-2; D may be TRBD1 (6 bases). The CDR3 is 11 residues long. Trimming cost V 4 bases and J 8 bases, with 8 bases left between them. Germline V CDR1 and CDR2: LGHDT, YNNKEL (reference sequence). Here the CDR3 reads CASSLQGGYTF. The CDR3 DNA follows: TGTGCCAGCAGCCTCCAGGGGGGCTACACCTTC.

The chain couples TRBV19 to TRBJ1-2; 10 bases fit TRBD1. The V and J ends lost 7 bases and 4 bases, in that order; junction bases with no gene match: 6. The length of the CDR3 is 14 residues. Germline V gives CDR1 LNHDA, CDR2 SQIVND (reference sequence). CDR3 protein: CASTLGQGLYGYTF. CDR3 coding DNA: TGTGCCAGTACCCTGGGACAGGGGCTCTATGGCTACACCTTC. Full variable domain (missing parts from reference TRBV19 and TRBJ1-2): DGGITQSPKYLFRKEGQNVTLSCEQNLNHDAMYWYRQDPGQGLRLIYYSQIVNDFQKGDIAEGYSVSREKKESFPLTVTSAQKNPTAFYLCASTLGQGLYGYTFGSGTRLTVV.

The chain links TRBV3-1 (or the pseudogene TRBV3-2) to TRBJ2-5, with D uncertain. The V end lost 1 base, the J end lost 8 bases, and 14 bases lay between the germline ends. CDR3 length equals 14 residues. The germline gives CDR1 LGHDT, CDR2 YNNKEL (reference sequence). The DNA for the CDR3 is TGTGCCAGCAGCCAAGCAGGTCGCCCCCAAACCCAGTACTTC. The encoded protein is CASSQAGRPQTQYF.

CDR3 bases: TGTGCCAGCAGTTCTGCAATAGGGGGACGCACGGCTGGTGGCTACACCTTC. It encodes CASSSAIGGRTAGGYTF. The genes are TRBV28 and TRBJ1-2; D perhaps matches TRBD1 (6 bases). Germline CDR1 MDHEN, CDR2 SYDVKM. The CDR3 consists of 17 residues. The V gene lost 4 bases and the J gene lost 7 bases, with 25 bases spanning the gap.

Of note for this clone: Within the sample, other DNA sequences also encode this same CDR3. The rearrangement joins TRBV30 to TRBJ2-3, with D possibly TRBD1 on 6 matching bases. Per the germline V gene, CDR1 is GTSNPN and CDR2 is SVGIG (reference sequence). The CDR3 spans 12 residues. Trimming left V 3 bases short and J 5 bases short, with 9 bases between. The CDR3 nucleotides are TGTGCCTGGAGCCTAGGGGGAGATACGCAGTATTTT. This gives the protein CAWSLGGDTQYF.

The gene calls are TRBV18 and TRBJ2-5; the match to TRBD1 covers 7 bases. Germline CDR1 KGHSH, CDR2 LQKENI. The CDR3 length is 14 residues. Germline trimming cut 8 bases from V and 2 bases from J; bases unmatched to any gene: 8. The CDR3: CASAAGTAQETQYF. The CDR3 DNA sequence: TGTGCCAGCGCGGCCGGGACAGCTCAAGAGACCCAGTACTTC.

The chain is built from TRBV2 and TRBJ1-5, with D tentatively TRBD1 (6 bases). CDR1 is SNHLY and CDR2 is FYNNEI in the germline V gene. The V end was cut by 5 bases, the J end by 7 bases, with 12 bases between. This CDR3 region has 13 residues. CDR3 protein: CASSRQGYQPQHF. In nucleotides, the CDR3 is TGTGCCAGCAGTCGGCAGGGGTACCAGCCCCAGCATTTT.

This clone was found a few times. The chain recombines TRBV28 with TRBJ2-7; D uncertain. V gave up 4 bases and J gave up 0 bases, with 19 bases separating them. The germline V gene has CDR1 MDHEN and CDR2 SYDVKM. The CDR3 contains 17 residues. DNA of the CDR3: TGTGCCAGCAGTTCCCTCCACGACTGGAAGAGCTCCTACGAGCAGTACGTC. Protein: CASSSLHDWKSSYEQYV.

This chain connects TRBV5-6 to TRBJ2-2; 9 positions agree with TRBD1. Trimming cost V 2 bases and J 3 bases; bases outside gene matches: 11. Germline V gene lookup returns CDR1 SGHDT and CDR2 YYEEEE. The CDR3 is 18 amino acids. The DNA for the CDR3 is TGTGCCAGCAGCTTTGCGCCTTCGCGGACAGGGGACACCGGGGAGCTGTTTTTT. Translating gives CASSFAPSRTGDTGELFF.

The chain links TRBV11-2 to TRBJ2-5; TRBD1 aligns across 7 bases. The CDR3 runs 14 residues. Losses at the gene ends were 4 bases for V and 5 bases for J; bases not matched to a gene: 7. Germline-derived CDR1 and CDR2 are SGHAT and FQNNGV. The CDR3 nucleotides read TGTGCCAGCAGCTGGGACAGTAGTTGGGAGACCCAGTACTTC. Residues: CASSWDSSWETQYF.

This chain links TRBV11-2 with TRBJ2-5; the match to TRBD1 covers 11 bases. V trimming: 3 bases; J trimming: 9 bases; junction bases outside the gene matches: 21. From germline, CDR1 is SGHAT and CDR2 FQNNGV. This CDR3 region has 19 residues. The CDR3 DNA reads as TGTGCCAGCAGCTTTATCAGGACAGGGGGCATAACGTCCGATGTGGCCCAGTACTTC. Protein sequence: CASSFIRTGGITSDVAQYF.

The V call is TRBV6-5, the J call TRBJ1-5, with 8 nucleotides matching TRBD1. The CDR3 contains 14 residues. Germline CDR1 reads MNHEY; CDR2 reads SVGAGI. Germline trimming cut 5 bases from V and 1 base from J; bases unmatched to any gene: 1. The DNA of the CDR3 is TGTGCCAGCAGTCAGGGGGCGAGCAATCAGCCCCAGCATTTT. Translated, it gives CASSQGASNQPQHF.

This rearrangement joins TRBV25-1 to TRBJ1-2, with D uncertain. CDR3 length: 14 residues. Looked up from germline, CDR1 is MGHDK and CDR2 is SYGVNS. V gave up 1 base and J gave up 6 bases, with 12 bases separating them. The CDR3, as DNA: TGTGCCAGCAGTGAATGGAGAGACCTTCATGGCTACACCTTC. The encoded protein is CASSEWRDLHGYTF.